The rows below give T cell receptor beta chains drawn from one sample of a study of spatial heterogeneity in lung cancer. TCRdb analysed the 5' RACE reads with MiXCR anew, one entry per CDR3 protein. The table has roughly 70,000 distinct CDR3 sequences, 8% to 9% seen once. Sequencing used PBMCs, obtained at follow-up. These receptors all stem from a female donor with early-stage non-small cell lung cancer. Each CDR3 is given with its conserved first and last residue. A D gene is named only where the DNA matches it firmly. Clone size appears in some rows only: once, few, many, or a class for an expanded clone.

TRBJ1-5	.	many	TRBV21-1	CASSSQQGYQPQHF	TGTGCCAGCAGCTCTCAACAGGGGTATCAGCCCCAGCATTTT
TRBJ1-2	TRBD1	many	TRBV28	CASSPPGQSFNYGYTF	TGTGCCAGCAGTCCTCCGGGACAGTCCTTTAACTATGGCTACACCTTC
TRBJ2-7	.	few	TRBV7-9	CASSFTDEQYF	TGTGCCAGCAGCTTCACGGACGAGCAGTACTTC
TRBJ2-7	.	many	TRBV5-1	CASSRPTGTEQYF	TGCGCCAGCAGCCGCCCGACCGGGACCGAGCAGTACTTC
TRBJ1-1	.	many	TRBV11-2	CASSPVRSTEAFF	TGTGCCAGCAGTCCAGTCAGGTCCACTGAAGCTTTCTTT
TRBJ2-3	.	.	TRBV20-1	CSATPLESYTDTQYF	TGCAGTGCAACCCCCCTAGAATCGTACACAGATACGCAGTATTTT
TRBJ1-4	.	many	TRBV5-1	CASSLGYLPEEKLFF	TGCGCCAGCAGCTTGGGTTACCTGCCGGAGGAAAAACTGTTTTTT
TRBJ2-1	.	many	TRBV9	CASTPAGSWNEQFF	TGTGCCAGCACCCCGGCGGGGTCTTGGAATGAGCAGTTCTTC
TRBJ1-5	.	many	TRBV7-9	CASSLSQSNQPQHF	TGTGCCAGCAGCTTAAGCCAGAGCAATCAGCCCCAGCATTTT
TRBJ2-4	TRBD2	many	TRBV28	CASSLGLGGENIQYF	TGTGCCAGCAGTTTAGGCCTGGGAGGGGAGAACATTCAGTACTTC
TRBJ2-4	TRBD2	few	TRBV19	CASSAQTGTSGIESKNIQYF	TGTGCCAGTAGTGCTCAAACCGGGACTAGCGGGATCGAGTCCAAAAACATTCAGTACTTC
TRBJ2-5	TRBD2	many	TRBV30	CAWSWGGPETQYF	TGTGCCTGGAGTTGGGGGGGTCCAGAGACCCAGTACTTC
TRBJ2-1	.	few	TRBV12-3/TRBV12-4	CASSYGNEQFF	TGTGCCAGCAGCTACGGTAATGAGCAGTTCTTC
TRBJ2-7	.	.	TRBV5-1	CASSLPNDEQYF	TGCGCCAGCAGCCTGCCTAACGACGAGCAGTACTTC
TRBJ2-1	TRBD2	.	TRBV5-1	CASSFPSAGGDEQFF	TGCGCCAGCAGCTTCCCCTCAGCGGGAGGCGATGAGCAGTTCTTC
TRBJ2-3	.	many	TRBV5-6	CASSPRTEDTQYF	TGTGCCAGCAGCCCACGGACGGAAGATACGCAGTATTTT
TRBJ1-5	TRBD1	.	TRBV27	CASRKGVTGGGNQPQHF	TGTGCCAGCAGAAAGGGAGTAACAGGGGGAGGAAATCAGCCCCAGCATTTT
TRBJ1-1	.	few	TRBV9	CASSVAGGYTEAFF	TGTGCCAGCAGCGTAGCTGGGGGCTACACTGAAGCTTTCTTT
TRBJ2-7	TRBD2	many	TRBV20-1	CSASSSGDYEQYF	TGCAGTGCTAGCTCTAGCGGAGACTACGAGCAGTACTTC
TRBJ1-2	TRBD1	few	TRBV28	CASQTPGQYGYTF	TGTGCCAGCCAAACCCCGGGACAGTATGGCTACACCTTC
TRBJ2-1	.	many	TRBV4-1	CASSRTDIGFGGEQFF	TGCGCCAGCAGCCGGACGGACATAGGGTTTGGCGGTGAGCAGTTCTTC
TRBJ1-2	.	many	TRBV14	CASSQEPAQRGNGYTF	TGTGCCAGCAGCCAAGAACCGGCACAGCGAGGGAATGGCTACACCTTC
TRBJ2-7	.	.	TRBV18	CASSLQDSYEQYF	TGTGCCAGCTCACTACAAGACTCCTACGAGCAGTACTTC
TRBJ2-3	.	.	TRBV7-3	CASSFSGATDTQYF	TGTGCCAGCAGCTTCTCAGGGGCCACAGATACGCAGTATTTT
TRBJ1-4	TRBD1	many	TRBV29-1	CSVATRQGGNELFF	TGCAGCGTGGCTACTAGACAGGGAGGAAACGAACTGTTTTTT
TRBJ2-7	TRBD1	few	TRBV11-2	CASSPGGTYEQYF	TGTGCCAGCAGCCCAGGGGGTACCTACGAGCAGTACTTC
TRBJ2-5	.	many	TRBV3-1	CASSPRTVQETQYF	TGTGCCAGCAGCCCGCGGACCGTCCAAGAGACCCAGTACTTC
TRBJ2-5	.	many	TRBV20-1	CSATKQGQETQYF	TGCAGTGCCACAAAACAGGGACAAGAGACCCAGTACTTC
TRBJ2-7	.	few	TRBV6-5	CASRRDFSSYEQYF	TGTGCCAGCAGAAGGGACTTCAGCTCCTACGAGCAGTACTTC
TRBJ1-5	TRBD1	many	TRBV4-1	CASSPSPGQGMKPQHF	TGCGCCAGCAGCCCGTCGCCGGGACAGGGGATGAAGCCCCAGCATTTT
TRBJ1-1	.	.	TRBV12-3/TRBV12-4	CASPVGGGSNTEAFF	TGTGCCAGCCCCGTCGGGGGAGGGTCGAACACTGAAGCTTTCTTT
TRBJ2-7	.	.	TRBV7-3	CASSQGSGESGYEQYF	TGTGCCAGCAGCCAAGGGTCGGGGGAAAGCGGCTACGAGCAGTACTTC
TRBJ2-2	TRBD2	.	TRBV9	CASSHGTSGFGELFF	TGTGCCAGCAGCCATGGGACTAGCGGGTTCGGGGAGCTGTTTTTT
TRBJ2-5	.	few	TRBV14	CASSQVVEGTQYF	TGTGCCAGCAGCCAAGTGGTCGAAGGGACCCAGTACTTC
TRBJ1-2	.	many	TRBV2	CASCRGGNGYTF	TGTGCCAGCTGCCGCGGCGGGAATGGCTACACCTTC
TRBJ1-2	.	many	TRBV2	CASTDPSNYGYTF	TGTGCCAGCACGGACCCCTCTAACTATGGCTACACCTTC
TRBJ1-1	.	many	TRBV20-1	CSAAPGREAFF	TGCAGTGCCGCCCCCGGGAGGGAAGCTTTCTTT
TRBJ2-1	TRBD2	many	TRBV7-9	CASRVQREAYEQFF	TGTGCCAGCAGGGTCCAGCGGGAGGCCTATGAGCAGTTCTTC
TRBJ2-1	.	.	TRBV5-4	CASSFDSSSYNEQFF	TGTGCCAGCAGCTTCGACTCAAGCTCCTACAATGAGCAGTTCTTC
TRBJ1-4	TRBD1	many	TRBV6-5	CASSRGREKLFF	TGTGCCAGCTCCAGGGGGCGCGAAAAACTGTTTTTT
TRBJ2-1	.	.	TRBV20-1	CSARDLASNEQFF	TGCAGTGCTAGAGATCTAGCGAGTAATGAGCAGTTCTTC
TRBJ2-2	TRBD1	many	TRBV20-1	CSARQGVASHTGELFF	TGCAGTGCTAGACAGGGGGTGGCTAGTCACACCGGGGAGCTGTTTTTT